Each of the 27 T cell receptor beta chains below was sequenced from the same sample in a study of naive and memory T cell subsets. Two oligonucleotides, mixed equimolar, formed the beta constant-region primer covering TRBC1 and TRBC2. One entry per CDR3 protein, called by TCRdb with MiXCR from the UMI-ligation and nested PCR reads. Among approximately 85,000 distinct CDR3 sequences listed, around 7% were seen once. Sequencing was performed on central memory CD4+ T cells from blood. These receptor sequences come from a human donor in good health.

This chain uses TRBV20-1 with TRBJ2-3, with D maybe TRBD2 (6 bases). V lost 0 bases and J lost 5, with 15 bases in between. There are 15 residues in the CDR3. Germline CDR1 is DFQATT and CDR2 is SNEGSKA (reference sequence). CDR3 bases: TGCAGTGCTAGAGATTTTATCGTCGGGGGAGATACGCAGTATTTT. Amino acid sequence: CSARDFIVGGDTQYF.

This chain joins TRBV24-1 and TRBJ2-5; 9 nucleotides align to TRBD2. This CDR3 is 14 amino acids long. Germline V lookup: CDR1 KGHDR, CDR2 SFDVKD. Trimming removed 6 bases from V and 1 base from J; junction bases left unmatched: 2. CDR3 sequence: CATSSRGGQETQYF. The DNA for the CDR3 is TGTGCCACCAGTTCGCGGGGGGGCCAAGAGACCCAGTACTTC.

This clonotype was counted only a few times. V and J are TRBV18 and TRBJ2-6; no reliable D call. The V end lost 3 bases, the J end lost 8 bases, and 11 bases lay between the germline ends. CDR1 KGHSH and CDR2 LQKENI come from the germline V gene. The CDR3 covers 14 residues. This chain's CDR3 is CASSPSQFSNVLTF. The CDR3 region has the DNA TGTGCCAGCTCACCGTCCCAGTTTTCCAACGTCCTGACTTTC.

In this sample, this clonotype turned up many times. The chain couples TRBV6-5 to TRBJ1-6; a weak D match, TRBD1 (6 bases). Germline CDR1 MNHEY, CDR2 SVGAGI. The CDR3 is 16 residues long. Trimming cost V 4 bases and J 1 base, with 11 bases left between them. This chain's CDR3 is CASSSHQGSYNSPLHF. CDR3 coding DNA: TGTGCCAGCAGTTCCCACCAGGGGTCCTATAATTCACCCCTCCACTTT.

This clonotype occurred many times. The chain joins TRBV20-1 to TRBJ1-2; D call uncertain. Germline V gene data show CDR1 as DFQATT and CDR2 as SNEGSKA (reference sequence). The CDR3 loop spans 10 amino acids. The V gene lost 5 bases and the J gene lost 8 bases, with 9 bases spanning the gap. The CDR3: CSAGPPGYTF. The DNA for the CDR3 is TGCAGTGCTGGGCCCCCGGGCTACACCTTC.

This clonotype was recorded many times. CDR3: CASSPRYEQYF. Here the CDR3 DNA reads TGTGCCAGCAGTCCGCGGTACGAGCAGTACTTC. The chain couples TRBV28 to TRBJ2-7; no clear D. The V and J ends lost 5 bases and 4 bases respectively, with 6 bases between them. The germline V gene has CDR1 MDHEN and CDR2 SYDVKM. This CDR3 spans 11 amino acids.

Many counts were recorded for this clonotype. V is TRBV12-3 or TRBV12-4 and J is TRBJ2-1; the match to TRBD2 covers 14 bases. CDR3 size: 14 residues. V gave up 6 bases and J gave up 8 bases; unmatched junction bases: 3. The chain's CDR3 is CASRTSGGADEQFF. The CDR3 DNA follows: TGTGCCAGCAGGACTAGCGGGGGGGCGGATGAGCAGTTCTTC.

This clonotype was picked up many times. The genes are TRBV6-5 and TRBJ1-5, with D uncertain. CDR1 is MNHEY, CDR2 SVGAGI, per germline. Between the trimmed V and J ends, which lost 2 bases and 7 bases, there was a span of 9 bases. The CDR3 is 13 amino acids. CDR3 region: CASSYGASQPQHF. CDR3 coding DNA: TGTGCCAGCAGTTACGGCGCGAGCCAGCCCCAGCATTTT.

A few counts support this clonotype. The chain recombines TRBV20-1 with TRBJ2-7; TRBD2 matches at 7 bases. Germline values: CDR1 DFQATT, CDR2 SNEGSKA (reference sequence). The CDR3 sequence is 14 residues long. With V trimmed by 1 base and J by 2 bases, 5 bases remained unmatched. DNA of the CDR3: TGCAGTGCTAGAGCGCCTAGCGGCGCCTACGAGCAGTACTTC. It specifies CSARAPSGAYEQYF.

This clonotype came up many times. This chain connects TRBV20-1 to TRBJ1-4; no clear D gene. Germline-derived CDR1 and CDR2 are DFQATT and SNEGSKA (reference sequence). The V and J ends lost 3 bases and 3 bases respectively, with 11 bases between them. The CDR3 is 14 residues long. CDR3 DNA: TGCAGTGCTAGGTCGAGTGCAGCTAATGAAAAACTGTTTTTT. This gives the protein CSARSSAANEKLFF.

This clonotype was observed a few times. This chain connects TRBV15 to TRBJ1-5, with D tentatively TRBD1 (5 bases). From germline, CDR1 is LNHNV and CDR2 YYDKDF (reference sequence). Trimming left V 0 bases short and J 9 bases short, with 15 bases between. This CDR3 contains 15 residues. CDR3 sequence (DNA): TGTGCCACCAGCAGAGATTTCCAGGGCAATTGGCCCCAGCATTTT. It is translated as CATSRDFQGNWPQHF.

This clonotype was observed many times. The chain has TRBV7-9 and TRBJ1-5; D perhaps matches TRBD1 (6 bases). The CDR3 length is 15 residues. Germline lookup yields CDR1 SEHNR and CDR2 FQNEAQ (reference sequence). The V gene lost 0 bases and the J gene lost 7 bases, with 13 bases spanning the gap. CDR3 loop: CASSLAGGEGQPQHF. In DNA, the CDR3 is TGTGCCAGCAGCTTAGCCGGGGGCGAGGGGCAGCCCCAGCATTTT.

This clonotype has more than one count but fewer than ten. The DNA of the CDR3 is TGTGCCAGCAGCCCGGGACTAGCGGGGACCAGGGATGAGCAGTTCTTC. This encodes CASSPGLAGTRDEQFF. The chain recombines TRBV9 with TRBJ2-1, with 13 bases fitting TRBD2. The CDR3 contains 16 residues. The germline CDR1 and CDR2 sequences are SGDLS and YYNGEE. The V and J ends lost 4 bases and 8 bases, in that order; junction bases with no gene match: 9.

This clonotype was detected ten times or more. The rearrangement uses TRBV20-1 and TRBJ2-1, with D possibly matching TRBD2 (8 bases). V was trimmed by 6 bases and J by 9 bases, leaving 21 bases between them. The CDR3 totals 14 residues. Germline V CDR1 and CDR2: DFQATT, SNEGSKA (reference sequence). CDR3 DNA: TGCAGTGCGAACAGACAGGGACTAGTTTTTGAGCAGTTCTTC. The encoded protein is CSANRQGLVFEQFF.

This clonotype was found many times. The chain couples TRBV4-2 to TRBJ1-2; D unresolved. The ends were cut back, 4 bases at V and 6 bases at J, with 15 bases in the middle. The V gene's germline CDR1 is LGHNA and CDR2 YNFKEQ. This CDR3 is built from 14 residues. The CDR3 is CASSLLSNHHGYTF. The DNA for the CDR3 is TGTGCCAGCAGCCTTTTGAGCAATCACCATGGCTACACCTTC.

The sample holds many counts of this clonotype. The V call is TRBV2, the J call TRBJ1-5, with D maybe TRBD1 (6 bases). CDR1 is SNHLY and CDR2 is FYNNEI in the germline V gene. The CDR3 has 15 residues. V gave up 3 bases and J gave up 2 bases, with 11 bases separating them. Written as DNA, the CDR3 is TGTGCCAGCAGTGATAACAGGGCGGGCAATCAGCCCCAGCATTTT. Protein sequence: CASSDNRAGNQPQHF.

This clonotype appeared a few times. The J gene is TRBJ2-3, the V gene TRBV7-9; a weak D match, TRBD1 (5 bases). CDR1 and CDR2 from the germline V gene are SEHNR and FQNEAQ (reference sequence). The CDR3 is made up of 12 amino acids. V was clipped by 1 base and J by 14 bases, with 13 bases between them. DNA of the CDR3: TGTGCCAGCAGCTTAGGCCAGGGTGGCAGGTATTTT. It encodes CASSLGQGGRYF.

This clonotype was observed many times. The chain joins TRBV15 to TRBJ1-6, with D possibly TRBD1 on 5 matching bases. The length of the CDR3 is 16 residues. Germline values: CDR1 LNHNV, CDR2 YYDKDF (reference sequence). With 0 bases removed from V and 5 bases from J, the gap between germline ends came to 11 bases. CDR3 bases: TGTGCCACCAGCAGAGATCTAGGACATAATAATTCACCCCTCCACTTT. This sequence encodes CATSRDLGHNNSPLHF.

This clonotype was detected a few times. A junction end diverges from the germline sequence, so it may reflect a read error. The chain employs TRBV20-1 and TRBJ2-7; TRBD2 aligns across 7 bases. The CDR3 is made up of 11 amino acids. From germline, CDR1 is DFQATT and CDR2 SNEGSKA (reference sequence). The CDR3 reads CSASLGTGTTF. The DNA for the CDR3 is TGCAGTGCTAGCCTTGGTACCGGGACTACTTTC.

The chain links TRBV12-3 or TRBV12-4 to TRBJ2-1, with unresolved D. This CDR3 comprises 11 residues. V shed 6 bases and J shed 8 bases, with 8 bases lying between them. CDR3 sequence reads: CASSVIDEQFF. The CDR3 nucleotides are TGTGCCAGCAGCGTAATCGATGAGCAGTTCTTC.

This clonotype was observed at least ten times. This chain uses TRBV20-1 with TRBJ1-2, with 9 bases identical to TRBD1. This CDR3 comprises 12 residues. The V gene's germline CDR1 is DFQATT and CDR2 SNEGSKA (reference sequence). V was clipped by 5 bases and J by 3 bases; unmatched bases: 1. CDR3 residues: CSAGDRDYGYTF. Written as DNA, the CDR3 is TGCAGTGCTGGGGACAGGGACTATGGCTACACCTTC.

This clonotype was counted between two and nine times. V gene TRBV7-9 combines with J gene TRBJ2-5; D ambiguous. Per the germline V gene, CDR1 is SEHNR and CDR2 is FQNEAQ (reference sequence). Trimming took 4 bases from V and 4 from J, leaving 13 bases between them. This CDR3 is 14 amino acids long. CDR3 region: CASSSGAGPETQYF. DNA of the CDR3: TGTGCCAGCAGCTCCGGCGCAGGCCCAGAGACCCAGTACTTC.

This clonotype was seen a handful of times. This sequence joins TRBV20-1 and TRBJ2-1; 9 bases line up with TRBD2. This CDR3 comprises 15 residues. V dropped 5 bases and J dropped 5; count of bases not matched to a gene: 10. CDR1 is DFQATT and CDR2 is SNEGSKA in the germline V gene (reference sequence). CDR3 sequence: CSAPEVGLADNEQFF. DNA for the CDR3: TGCAGTGCTCCCGAGGTGGGACTAGCAGACAATGAGCAGTTCTTC.

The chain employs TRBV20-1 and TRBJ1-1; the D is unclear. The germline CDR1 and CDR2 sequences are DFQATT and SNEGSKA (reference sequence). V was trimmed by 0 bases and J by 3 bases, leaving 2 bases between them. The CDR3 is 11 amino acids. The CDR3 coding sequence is TGCAGTGCTAGAGATCACACTGAAGCTTTCTTT. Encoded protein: CSARDHTEAFF.

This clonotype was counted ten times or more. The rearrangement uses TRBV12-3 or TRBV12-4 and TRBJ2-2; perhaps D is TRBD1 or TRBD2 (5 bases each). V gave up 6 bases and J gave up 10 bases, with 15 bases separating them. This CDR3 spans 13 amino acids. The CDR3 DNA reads TGTGCCAGCAGGCCGGGCCCCGGGGCGGAGCTGTTTTTT. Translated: CASRPGPGAELFF.

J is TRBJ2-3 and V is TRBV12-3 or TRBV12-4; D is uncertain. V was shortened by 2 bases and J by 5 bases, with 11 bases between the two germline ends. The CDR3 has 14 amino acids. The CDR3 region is CASSLLPGRDTQYF. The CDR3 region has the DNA TGTGCCAGCAGTTTACTACCAGGTCGAGATACGCAGTATTTT.

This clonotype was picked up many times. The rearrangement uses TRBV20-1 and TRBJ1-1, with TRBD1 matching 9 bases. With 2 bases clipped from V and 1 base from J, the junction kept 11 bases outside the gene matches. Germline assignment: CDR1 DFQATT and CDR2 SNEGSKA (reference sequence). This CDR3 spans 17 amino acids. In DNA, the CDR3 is TGCAGTGCTAGACCCCCCCCCCGGGGACAGGGGAACACTGAAGCTTTCTTT. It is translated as CSARPPPRGQGNTEAFF.